This T cell receptor (beta chain) was obtained from a study of T cell changes during pregnancy in multiple sclerosis. The method was immunoSEQ multiplex PCR; TCRdb's version includes in-frame clones alone and lacks a portion of them. In the table there are 55,000 to 85,000 clones, 80% to 95% of which are singletons. This clone was detected only once. The sequence came from a female donor with multiple sclerosis, enrolled in a pregnancy study. Sequenced material: CD4+ T cells from peripheral blood mononuclear cells, taken after pregnancy.

This chain's CDR3 is CASTLSGETDTQYF. The CDR3 DNA reads as TGTGCCAGCACCCTTAGCGGGGAAACAGATACGCAGTATTTT. V usage is TRBV7-8 and J usage is TRBJ2-3; 8 bases map to TRBD2. With V trimmed by 7 bases and J by 3 bases, 6 bases remained unmatched. The CDR3 runs 14 residues. Germline lookup yields CDR1 SGHVS and CDR2 FQNEAQ. Variable domain in full (rest from reference TRBV7-8 and TRBJ2-3): GAGVSQSPRYKVAKRGQDVALRCDPISGHVSLFWYQQALGQGPEFLTYFQNEAQLDKSGLPSDRFFAERPEGSVSTLKIQRTQQEDSAVYLCASTLSGETDTQYFGPGTRLTVL.